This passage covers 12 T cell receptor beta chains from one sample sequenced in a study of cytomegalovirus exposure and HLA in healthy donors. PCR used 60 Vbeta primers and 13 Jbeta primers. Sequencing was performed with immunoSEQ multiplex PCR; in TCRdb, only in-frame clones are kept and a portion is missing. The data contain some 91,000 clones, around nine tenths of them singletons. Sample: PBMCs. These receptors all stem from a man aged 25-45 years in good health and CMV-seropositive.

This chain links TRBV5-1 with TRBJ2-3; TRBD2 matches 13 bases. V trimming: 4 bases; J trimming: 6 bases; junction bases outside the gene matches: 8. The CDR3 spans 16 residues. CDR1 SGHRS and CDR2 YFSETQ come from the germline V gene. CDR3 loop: CASSPWTSGSLDTQYF. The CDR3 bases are TGCGCCAGCAGCCCCTGGACTAGCGGGAGTTTGGATACGCAGTATTTT.

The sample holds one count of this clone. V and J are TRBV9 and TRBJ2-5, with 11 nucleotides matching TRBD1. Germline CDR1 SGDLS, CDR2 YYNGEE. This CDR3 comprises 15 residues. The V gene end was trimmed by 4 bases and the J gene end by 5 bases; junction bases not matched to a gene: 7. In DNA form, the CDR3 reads TGTGCCAGCAGCACGGACAGGGGGCGTATGGAGACCCAGTACTTC. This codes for CASSTDRGRMETQYF. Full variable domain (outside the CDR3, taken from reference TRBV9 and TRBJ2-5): DSGVTQTPKHLITATGQRVTLRCSPRSGDLSVYWYQQSLDQGLQFLIQYYNGEERAKGNILERFSAQQFPDLHSELNLSSLELGDSALYFCASSTDRGRMETQYFGPGTRLLVL.

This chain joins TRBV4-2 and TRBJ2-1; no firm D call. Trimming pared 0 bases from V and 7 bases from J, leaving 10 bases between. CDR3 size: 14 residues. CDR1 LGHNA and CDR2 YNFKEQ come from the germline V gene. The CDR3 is CASSQDYNGNEQFF. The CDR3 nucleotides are TGTGCCAGCAGCCAAGATTACAACGGGAATGAGCAGTTCTTC.

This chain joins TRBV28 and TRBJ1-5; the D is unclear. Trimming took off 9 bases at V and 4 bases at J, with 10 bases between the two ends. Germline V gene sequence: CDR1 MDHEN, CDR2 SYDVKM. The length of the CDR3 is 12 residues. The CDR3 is CASTELNQPQHF. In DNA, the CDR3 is TGTGCCAGTACAGAATTGAATCAGCCCCAGCATTTT.

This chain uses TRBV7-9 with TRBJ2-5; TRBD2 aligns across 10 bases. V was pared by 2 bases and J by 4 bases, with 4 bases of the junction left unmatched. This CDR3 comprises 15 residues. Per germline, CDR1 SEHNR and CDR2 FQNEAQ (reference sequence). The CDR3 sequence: CASSLSTSGIETQYF. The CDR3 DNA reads TGTGCCAGCAGCTTAAGTACTAGCGGGATAGAGACCCAGTACTTC. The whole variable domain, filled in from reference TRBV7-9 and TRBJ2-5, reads DTGVSQNPRHKITKRGQNVTFRCDPISEHNRLYWYRQTLGQGPEFLTYFQNEAQLEKSRLLSDRFSAERPKGSFSTLEIQRTEQGDSAMYLCASSLSTSGIETQYFGPGTRLLVL.

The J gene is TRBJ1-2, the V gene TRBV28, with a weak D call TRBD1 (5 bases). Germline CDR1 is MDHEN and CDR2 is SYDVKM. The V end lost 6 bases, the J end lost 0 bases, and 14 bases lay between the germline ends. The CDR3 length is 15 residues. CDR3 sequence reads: CASSTLGGANYGYTF. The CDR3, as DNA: TGTGCCAGCAGCACCTTGGGGGGAGCTAACTATGGCTACACCTTC.

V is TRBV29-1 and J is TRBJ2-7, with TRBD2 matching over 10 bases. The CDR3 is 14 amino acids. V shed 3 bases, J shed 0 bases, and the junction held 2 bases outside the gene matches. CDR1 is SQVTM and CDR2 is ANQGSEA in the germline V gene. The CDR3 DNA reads TGCAGCGTTGATGGACTAGCGGACTCCTACGAGCAGTACTTC. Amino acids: CSVDGLADSYEQYF.

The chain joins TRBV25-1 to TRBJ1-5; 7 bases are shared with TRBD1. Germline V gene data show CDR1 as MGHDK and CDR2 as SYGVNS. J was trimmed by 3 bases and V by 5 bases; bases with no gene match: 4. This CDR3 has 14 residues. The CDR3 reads CASSTTGSNQPQHF. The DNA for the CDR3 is TGTGCCAGCAGTACGACAGGGTCCAATCAGCCCCAGCATTTT.

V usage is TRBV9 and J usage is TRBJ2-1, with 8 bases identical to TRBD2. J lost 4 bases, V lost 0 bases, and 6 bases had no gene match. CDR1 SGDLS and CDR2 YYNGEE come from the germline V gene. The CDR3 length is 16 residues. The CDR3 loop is CASSVGAGGTYNEQFF. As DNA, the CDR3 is TGTGCCAGCAGCGTAGGTGCGGGAGGTACATACAATGAGCAGTTCTTC.

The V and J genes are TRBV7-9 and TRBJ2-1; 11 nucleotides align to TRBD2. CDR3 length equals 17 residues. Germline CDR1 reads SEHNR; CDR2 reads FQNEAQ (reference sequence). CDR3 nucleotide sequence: TGTTCCACCGCGTTTTCTAGCGGGAGGACTACCTACAATGAGCAGTTCTTC. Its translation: CSTAFSSGRTTYNEQFF.

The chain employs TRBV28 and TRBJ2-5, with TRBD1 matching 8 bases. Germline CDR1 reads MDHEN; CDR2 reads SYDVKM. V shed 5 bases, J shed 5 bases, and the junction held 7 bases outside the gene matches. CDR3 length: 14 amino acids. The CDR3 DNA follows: TGTGCCAGCAGTGAACCAGGGGGCTCGGAGACCCAGTACTTC. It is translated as CASSEPGGSETQYF.

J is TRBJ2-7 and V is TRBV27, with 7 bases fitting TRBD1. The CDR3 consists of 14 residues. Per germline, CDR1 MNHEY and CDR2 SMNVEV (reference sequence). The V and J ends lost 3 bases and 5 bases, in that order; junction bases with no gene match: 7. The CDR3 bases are TGTGCCAGCAGTTTCTCCGGGACAGTCGACGAGCAGTACTTC. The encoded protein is CASSFSGTVDEQYF.